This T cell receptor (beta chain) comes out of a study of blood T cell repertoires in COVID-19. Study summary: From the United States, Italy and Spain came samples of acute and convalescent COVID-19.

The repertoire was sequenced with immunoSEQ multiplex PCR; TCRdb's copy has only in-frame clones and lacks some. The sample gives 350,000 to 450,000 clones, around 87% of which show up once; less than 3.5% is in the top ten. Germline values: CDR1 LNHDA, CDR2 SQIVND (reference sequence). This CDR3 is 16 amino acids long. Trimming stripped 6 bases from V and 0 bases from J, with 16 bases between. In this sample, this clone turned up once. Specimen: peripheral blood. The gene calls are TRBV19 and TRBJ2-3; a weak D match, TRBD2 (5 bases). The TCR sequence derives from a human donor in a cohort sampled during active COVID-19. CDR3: CASSVGGGQSTDTQYF. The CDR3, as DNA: TGTGCCAGTAGCGTTGGAGGCGGGCAGAGCACAGATACGCAGTATTTT.